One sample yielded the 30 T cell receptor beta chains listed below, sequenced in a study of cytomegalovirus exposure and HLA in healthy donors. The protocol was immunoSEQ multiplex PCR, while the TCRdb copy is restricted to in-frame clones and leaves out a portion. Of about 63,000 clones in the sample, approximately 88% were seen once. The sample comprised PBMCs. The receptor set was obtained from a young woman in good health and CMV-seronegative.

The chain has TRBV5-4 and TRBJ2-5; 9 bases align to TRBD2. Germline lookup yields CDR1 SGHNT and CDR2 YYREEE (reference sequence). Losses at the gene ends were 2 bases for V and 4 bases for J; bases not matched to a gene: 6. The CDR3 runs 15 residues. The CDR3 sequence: CASSLNSGGGETQYF. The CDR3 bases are TGTGCCAGCAGCTTAAATAGCGGGGGTGGAGAGACCCAGTACTTC.

In nucleotides, the CDR3 is TGCGCCAGCAGCTTGGAGGGGACTAGCGGGAGTAACCCAGATACGCAGTATTTT. Translating it yields CASSLEGTSGSNPDTQYF. This rearrangement joins TRBV5-1 to TRBJ2-3; 14 bases map to TRBD2. CDR1 SGHRS and CDR2 YFSETQ come from the germline V gene. The CDR3 extends over 18 amino acids. J was trimmed by 4 bases and V by 0 bases; bases with no gene match: 7.

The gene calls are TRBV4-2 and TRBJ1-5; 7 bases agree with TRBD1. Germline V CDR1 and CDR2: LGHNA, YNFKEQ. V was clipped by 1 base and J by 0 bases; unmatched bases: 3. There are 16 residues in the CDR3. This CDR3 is CASSQAGQYSNQPQHF. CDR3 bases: TGTGCCAGCAGCCAAGCGGGACAGTATAGCAATCAGCCCCAGCATTTT.

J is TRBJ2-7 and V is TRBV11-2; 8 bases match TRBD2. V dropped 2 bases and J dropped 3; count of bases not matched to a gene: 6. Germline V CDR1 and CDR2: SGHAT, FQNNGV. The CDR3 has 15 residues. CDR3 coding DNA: TGTGCCAGCAGCTTATTAGAACTAGCGGACTACGAGCAGTACTTC. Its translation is CASSLLELADYEQYF.

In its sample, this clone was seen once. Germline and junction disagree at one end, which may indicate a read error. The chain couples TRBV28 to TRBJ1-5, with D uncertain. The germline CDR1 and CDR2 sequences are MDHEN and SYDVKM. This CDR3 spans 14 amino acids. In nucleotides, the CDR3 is TGTGCCAGCAGTTTCCTAGAAGTCAATGAGCCCCAGCATTTT. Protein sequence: CASSFLEVNEPQHF.

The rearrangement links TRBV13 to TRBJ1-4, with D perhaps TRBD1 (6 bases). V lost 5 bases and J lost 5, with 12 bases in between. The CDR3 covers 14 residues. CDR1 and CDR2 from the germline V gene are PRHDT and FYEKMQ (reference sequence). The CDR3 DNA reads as TGTGCCAGCAGCCGCGGACAGTCAAATGAAAAACTGTTTTTT. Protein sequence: CASSRGQSNEKLFF.

CDR3 loop: CASSNTPTGGNQPQHF. The CDR3 coding sequence is TGTGCCAGCAGCAACACTCCTACAGGGGGCAATCAGCCCCAGCATTTT. V is TRBV28 and J is TRBJ1-5; 7 bases are shared with TRBD1. The CDR3 loop spans 16 amino acids. V lost 6 bases to trimming and J lost 2 bases; unmatched junction nucleotides: 10. The germline V gene encodes CDR1 MDHEN and CDR2 SYDVKM.

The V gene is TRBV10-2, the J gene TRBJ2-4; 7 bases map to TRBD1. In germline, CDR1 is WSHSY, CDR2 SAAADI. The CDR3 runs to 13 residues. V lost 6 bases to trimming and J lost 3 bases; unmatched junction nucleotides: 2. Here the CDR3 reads CASSAGGKNIQYF. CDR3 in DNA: TGCGCCAGCAGCGCAGGGGGCAAAAACATTCAGTACTTC.

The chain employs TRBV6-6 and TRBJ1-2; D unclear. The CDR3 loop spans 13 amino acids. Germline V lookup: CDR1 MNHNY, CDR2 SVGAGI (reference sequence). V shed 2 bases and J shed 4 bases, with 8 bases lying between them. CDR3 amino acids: CASSYGERYGYTF. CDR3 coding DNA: TGTGCCAGCAGTTACGGAGAACGCTATGGCTACACCTTC.

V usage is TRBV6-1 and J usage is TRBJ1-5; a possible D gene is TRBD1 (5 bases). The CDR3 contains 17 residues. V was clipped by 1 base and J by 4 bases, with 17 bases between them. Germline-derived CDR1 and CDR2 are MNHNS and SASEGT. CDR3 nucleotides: TGTGCCAGCAGTGAAGGCGCCTTGGAGGGGTGGAATCAGCCCCAGCATTTT. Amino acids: CASSEGALEGWNQPQHF.

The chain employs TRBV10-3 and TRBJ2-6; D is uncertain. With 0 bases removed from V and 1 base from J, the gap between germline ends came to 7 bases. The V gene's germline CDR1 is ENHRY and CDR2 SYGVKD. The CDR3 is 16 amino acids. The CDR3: CAISESMQSGANVLTF. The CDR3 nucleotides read TGTGCCATCAGTGAGTCTATGCAGTCTGGGGCCAACGTCCTGACTTTC.

CDR3 in DNA: TGTGCCAGCAAAGTGAAAGGGGTAGAGACCCAGTACTTC. This sequence encodes CASKVKGVETQYF. The chain employs TRBV6-4 and TRBJ2-5; D is perhaps TRBD1 (5 bases). This CDR3 is built from 13 residues. Trimming pared 7 bases from V and 4 bases from J, leaving 13 bases between. The germline CDR1 and CDR2 sequences are MRHNA and SNTAGT.

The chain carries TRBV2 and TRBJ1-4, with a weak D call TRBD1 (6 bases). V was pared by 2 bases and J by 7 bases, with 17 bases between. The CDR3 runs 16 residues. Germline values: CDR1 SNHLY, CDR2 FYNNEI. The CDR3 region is CASSEWSGGAREKLFF. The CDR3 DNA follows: TGTGCCAGCAGTGAATGGAGCGGGGGGGCCCGTGAAAAACTGTTTTTT.

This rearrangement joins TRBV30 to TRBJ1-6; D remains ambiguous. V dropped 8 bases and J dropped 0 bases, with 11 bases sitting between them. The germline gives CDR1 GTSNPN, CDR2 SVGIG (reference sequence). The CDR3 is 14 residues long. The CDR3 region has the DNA TGTGCCGGACGGAGGAGCTCCTATAATTCACCCCTCCACTTT. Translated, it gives CAGRRSSYNSPLHF. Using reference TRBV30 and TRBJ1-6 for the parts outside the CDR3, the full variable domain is SQTIHQWPATLVQPVGSPLSLECTVEGTSNPNLYWYRQAAGRGLQLLFYSVGIGQISSEVPQNLSASRPQDRQFILSSKKLLLSDSGFYLCAGRRSSYNSPLHFGNGTRLTVT.

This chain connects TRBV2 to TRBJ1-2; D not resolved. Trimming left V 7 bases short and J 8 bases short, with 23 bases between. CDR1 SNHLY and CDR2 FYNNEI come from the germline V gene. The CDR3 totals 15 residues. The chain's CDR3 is CASNVGGWITMGYTF. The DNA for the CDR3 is TGTGCCAGCAACGTCGGCGGTTGGATAACTATGGGCTACACCTTC.

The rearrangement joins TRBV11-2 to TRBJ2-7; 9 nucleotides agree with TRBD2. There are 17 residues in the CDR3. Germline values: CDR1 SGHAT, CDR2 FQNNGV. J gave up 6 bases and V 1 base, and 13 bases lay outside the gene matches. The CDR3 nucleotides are TGTGCCAGCAGCTTAGTGGTAGCGGGGGACCCGTTAGTCGAGCAGTACTTC. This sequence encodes CASSLVVAGDPLVEQYF.

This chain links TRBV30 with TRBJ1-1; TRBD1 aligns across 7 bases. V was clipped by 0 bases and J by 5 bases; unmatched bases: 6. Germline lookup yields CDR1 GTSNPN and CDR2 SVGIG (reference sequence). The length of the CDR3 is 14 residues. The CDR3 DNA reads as TGTGCCTGGAGTGTGGGCAGGGGGAGGACTGAAGCTTTCTTT. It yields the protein CAWSVGRGRTEAFF. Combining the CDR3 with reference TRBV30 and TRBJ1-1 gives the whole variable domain SQTIHQWPATLVQPVGSPLSLECTVEGTSNPNLYWYRQAAGRGLQLLFYSVGIGQISSEVPQNLSASRPQDRQFILSSKKLLLSDSGFYLCAWSVGRGRTEAFFGQGTRLTVV.

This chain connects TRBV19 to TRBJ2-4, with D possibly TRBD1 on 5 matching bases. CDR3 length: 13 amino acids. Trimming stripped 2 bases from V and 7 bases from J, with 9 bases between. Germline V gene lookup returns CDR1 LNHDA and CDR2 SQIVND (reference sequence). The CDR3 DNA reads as TGTGCCAGTAGTATACCAGGGTCCAACATTCAGTACTTC. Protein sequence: CASSIPGSNIQYF.

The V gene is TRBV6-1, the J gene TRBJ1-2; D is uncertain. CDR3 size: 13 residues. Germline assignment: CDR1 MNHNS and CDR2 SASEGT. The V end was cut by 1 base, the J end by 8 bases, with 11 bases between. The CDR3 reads CASSEGGQWGYTF. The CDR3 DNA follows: TGTGCCAGCAGTGAAGGTGGCCAATGGGGCTACACCTTC.

The CDR3, as DNA: TGTGCCAGCAGGTGGGGGGTCGGGACTAGCGGGACCGAGCAGTACTTC. Translated: CASRWGVGTSGTEQYF. The chain recombines TRBV2 with TRBJ2-7; 13 bases fit TRBD2. V lost 6 bases and J lost 6; bases outside the gene matches: 11. Germline V lookup: CDR1 SNHLY, CDR2 FYNNEI. The CDR3 totals 16 residues.

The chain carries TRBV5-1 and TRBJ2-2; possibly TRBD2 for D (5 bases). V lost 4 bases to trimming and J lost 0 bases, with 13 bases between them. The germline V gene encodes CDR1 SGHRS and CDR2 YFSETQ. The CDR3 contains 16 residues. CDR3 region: CASSQEDSANTGELFF. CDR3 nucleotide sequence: TGCGCCAGCAGCCAGGAGGATAGCGCGAACACCGGGGAGCTGTTTTTT.

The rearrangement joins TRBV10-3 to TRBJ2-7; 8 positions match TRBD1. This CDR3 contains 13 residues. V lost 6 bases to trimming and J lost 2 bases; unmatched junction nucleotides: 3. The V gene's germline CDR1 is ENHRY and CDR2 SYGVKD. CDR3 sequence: CAIRDRAPYEQYF. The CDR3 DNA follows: TGTGCCATCAGGGACAGGGCCCCCTACGAGCAGTACTTC.

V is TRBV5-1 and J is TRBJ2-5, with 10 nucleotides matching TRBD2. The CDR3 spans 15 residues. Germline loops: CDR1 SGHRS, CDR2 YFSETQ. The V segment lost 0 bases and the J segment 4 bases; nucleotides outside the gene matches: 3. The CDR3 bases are TGCGCCAGCAGCTTGGCGGCTAGCGGGAGAGAGACCCAGTACTTC. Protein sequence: CASSLAASGRETQYF.

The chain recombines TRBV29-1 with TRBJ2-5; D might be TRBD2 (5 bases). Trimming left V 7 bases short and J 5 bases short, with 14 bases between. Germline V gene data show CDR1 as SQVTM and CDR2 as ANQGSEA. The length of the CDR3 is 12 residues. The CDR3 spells CSASSSGETQYF. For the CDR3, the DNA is TGCAGCGCCTCATCCTCGGGGGAGACCCAGTACTTC.

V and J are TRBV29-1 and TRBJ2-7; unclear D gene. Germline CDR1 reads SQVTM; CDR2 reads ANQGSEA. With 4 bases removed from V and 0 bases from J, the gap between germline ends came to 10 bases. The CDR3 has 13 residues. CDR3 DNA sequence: TGCAGCGTTGTTGTGGGCAGCTCCTACGAGCAGTACTTC. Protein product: CSVVVGSSYEQYF.

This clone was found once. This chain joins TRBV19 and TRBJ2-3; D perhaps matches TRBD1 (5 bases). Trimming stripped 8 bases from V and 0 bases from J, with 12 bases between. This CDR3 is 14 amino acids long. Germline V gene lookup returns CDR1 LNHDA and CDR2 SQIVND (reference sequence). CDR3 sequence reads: CASAVGLSTDTQYF. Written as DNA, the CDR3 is TGTGCCAGTGCCGTGGGGCTTAGCACAGATACGCAGTATTTT.

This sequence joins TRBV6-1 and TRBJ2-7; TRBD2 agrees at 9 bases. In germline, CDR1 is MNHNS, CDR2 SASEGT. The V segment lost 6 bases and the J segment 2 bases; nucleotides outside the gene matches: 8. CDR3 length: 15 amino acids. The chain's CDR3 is CASRATSGATYEQYF. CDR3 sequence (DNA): TGTGCCAGCAGAGCGACTAGCGGCGCAACCTACGAGCAGTACTTC.

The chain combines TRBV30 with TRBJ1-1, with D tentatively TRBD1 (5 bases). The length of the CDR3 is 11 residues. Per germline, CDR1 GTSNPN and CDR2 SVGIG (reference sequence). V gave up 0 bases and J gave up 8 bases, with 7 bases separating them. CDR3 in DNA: TGTGCCTGGAGTGTGGGGGGGGAAGCTTTCTTT. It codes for CAWSVGGEAFF.

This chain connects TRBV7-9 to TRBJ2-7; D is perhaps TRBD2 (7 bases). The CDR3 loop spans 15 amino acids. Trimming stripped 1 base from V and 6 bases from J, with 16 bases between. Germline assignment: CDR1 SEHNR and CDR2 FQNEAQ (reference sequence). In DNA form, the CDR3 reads TGTGCCAGCAGCTTAGTAGGACGGGGGGACACCGAGCAGTACTTC. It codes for CASSLVGRGDTEQYF.

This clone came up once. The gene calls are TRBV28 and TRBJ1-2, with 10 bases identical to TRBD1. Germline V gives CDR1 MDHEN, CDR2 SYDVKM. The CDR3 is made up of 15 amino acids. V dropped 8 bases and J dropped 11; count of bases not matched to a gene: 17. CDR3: CASGGTGTGERSYTF. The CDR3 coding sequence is TGTGCCAGCGGCGGGACCGGGACAGGGGAAAGAAGTTACACCTTC.